The clone carrying this T cell receptor (beta chain) was counted a single time. Here immunoSEQ multiplex PCR was the method, and the copy in TCRdb shows in-frame clones only, minus some. The table shows 85,000 to 95,000 clones, with around 90% occurring only once. Seattle researchers signed up patients amid active infection and tracked them longitudinally. These data originate in a study of blood T cell repertoires in COVID-19. Deletions cut 7 bases from V and 0 bases from J, with 9 bases between. Germline CDR1 SNHLY, CDR2 FYNNEI. The CDR3 has 14 amino acids. The sequence was obtained from a man aged 55-75 years with COVID-19, enrolled during active disease. The sequenced material came from peripheral blood. The chain recombines TRBV2 with TRBJ2-2, with D uncertain. The CDR3 spells CASKETANTGELFF. CDR3 nucleotide sequence: TGTGCCAGCAAGGAGACGGCGAACACCGGGGAGCTGTTTTTT. Complete variable domain (other parts from reference TRBV2 and TRBJ2-2): EPEVTQTPSHQVTQMGQEVILRCVPISNHLYFYWYRQILGQKVEFLVSFYNNEISEKSEIFDDQFSVERPDGSNFTLKIRSTKLEDSAMYFCASKETANTGELFFGEGSRLTVL.